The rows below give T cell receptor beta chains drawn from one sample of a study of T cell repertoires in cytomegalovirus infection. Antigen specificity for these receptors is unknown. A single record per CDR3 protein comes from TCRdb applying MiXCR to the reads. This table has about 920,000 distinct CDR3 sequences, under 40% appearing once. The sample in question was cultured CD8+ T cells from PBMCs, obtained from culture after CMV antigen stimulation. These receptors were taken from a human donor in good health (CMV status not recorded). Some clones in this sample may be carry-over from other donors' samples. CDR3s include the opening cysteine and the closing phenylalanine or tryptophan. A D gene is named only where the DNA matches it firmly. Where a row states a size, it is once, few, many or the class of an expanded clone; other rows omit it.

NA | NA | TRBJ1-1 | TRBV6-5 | TGTGCCAGCAGTTTGGTCGGGTATGCTTTCTTT | CASSLVGYAFF
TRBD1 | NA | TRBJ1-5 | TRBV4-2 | TGTGCCAGCAGCCAAAAGACAGGGGGCAATCAGCCCCAGCATTTT | CASSQKTGGNQPQHF
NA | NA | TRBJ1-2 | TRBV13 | TGTGCCAGCAGCACCCCTGCCACAAACTATGGCTACACCTTC | CASSTPATNYGYTF
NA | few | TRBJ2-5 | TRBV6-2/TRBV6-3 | TGTGCCAGCAGCCACCCAGACTTCAAGGGGAAGAACCGGGAGACCCAGTACTTC | CASSHPDFKGKNRETQYF
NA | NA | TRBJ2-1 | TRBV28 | TGTGCCAGCAGTTTCGTAGGGGGGGCCTACAATGAGCAGTTCTTC | CASSFVGGAYNEQFF
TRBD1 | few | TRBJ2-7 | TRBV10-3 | TGTGCCATCAGTGAGTGGGGACAGGGGATCGACGAGCAGTACTTC | CAISEWGQGIDEQYF
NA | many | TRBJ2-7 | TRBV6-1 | TGTGCCAGCAGTGAGTACTACGAGCAGTACTTC | CASSEYYEQYF
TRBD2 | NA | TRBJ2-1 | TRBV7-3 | TGTGCCAGCAGCTTACGGACTAGCGGGGGCGGGGATGAGCAGTTCTTC | CASSLRTSGGGDEQFF
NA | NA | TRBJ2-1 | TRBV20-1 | TGCAGTGCCCAAGGTCACGCATCGTACAATGAGCAGTTCTTC | CSAQGHASYNEQFF
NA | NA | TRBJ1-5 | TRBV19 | TGTGCCAGCGACTCGGGCAATCAGCCCCAGCATTTT | CASDSGNQPQHF
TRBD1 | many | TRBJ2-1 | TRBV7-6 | TGTGCCAGCTCTCGAGACAGGGCTTACAATGAGCAGTTCTTC | CASSRDRAYNEQFF
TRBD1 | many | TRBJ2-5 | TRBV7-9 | TGTGCCAGCAGCAAACAGGGGTTCCAAGAGACCCAGTACTTC | CASSKQGFQETQYF
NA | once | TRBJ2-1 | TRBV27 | TGTGCCAGCAGTTTCGGGGCGGTGAGCTCCTACAATGAGCGGTTCTTC | CASSFGAVSSYNERFF
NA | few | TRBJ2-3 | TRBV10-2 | TGCGCCAGCTCTAATAGGAGGGGGCCTAGCACAGATACGCAGTATTTT | CASSNRRGPSTDTQYF
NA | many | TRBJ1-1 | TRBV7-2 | TGTGCCAGCAGTACGGACAGTACTGAAGCTTTCTTT | CASSTDSTEAFF
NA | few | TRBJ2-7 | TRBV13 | TGTGCCAGCAGCTTAAAAGGGCAGCTCTACGAGCAGTACTTC | CASSLKGQLYEQYF
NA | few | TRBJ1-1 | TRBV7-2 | TGTGCCAGCAGCTTAGGCCCGACAGCCTTGAACACTGAAGCTTTCTTT | CASSLGPTALNTEAFF
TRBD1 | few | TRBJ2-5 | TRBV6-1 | TGTGCCAGCAGGGACAGGCTGTATCTGGAGACCCAGTACTTC | CASRDRLYLETQYF
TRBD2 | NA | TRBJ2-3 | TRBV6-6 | TGTGCCAGCAGCTATCAAGCGGGGGGGCCGGCAGATACGCAGTATTTT | CASSYQAGGPADTQYF
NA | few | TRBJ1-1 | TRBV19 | TGTGCCAGTAGCCCCGAAGGTGGGGCCCCGAACACTGAAGCTTTCTTT | CASSPEGGAPNTEAFF
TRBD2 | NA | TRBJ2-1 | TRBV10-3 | TGTGCCATCAGTGAACGACTAGCGGGGGCCTACAATGAGCAGTTCTTC | CAISERLAGAYNEQFF
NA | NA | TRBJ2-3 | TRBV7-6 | TGTGCCAGCAGCTTTGACAGGAGCACAGATACGCAGTATTTT | CASSFDRSTDTQYF
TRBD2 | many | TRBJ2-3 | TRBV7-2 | TGTGCCAGCAGCTCCAAGAATGGGGGAGGGGAGGGGGATACGCAGTATTTT | CASSSKNGGGEGDTQYF
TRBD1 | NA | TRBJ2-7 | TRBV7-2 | TGTGCCAGCAGCTTATTGGGACAGGCTTTCGACGAGCAGTACTTC | CASSLLGQAFDEQYF
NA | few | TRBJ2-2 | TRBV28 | TGTGCCAGCACCTACGCGCCCCCGGGGGCCCTCACCGGGGAGCTGTTTTTT | CASTYAPPGALTGELFF
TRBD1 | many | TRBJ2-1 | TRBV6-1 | TGTGCCAGCAGGACGGACAGGGGAGGTTACAATGAGCAGTTCTTC | CASRTDRGGYNEQFF
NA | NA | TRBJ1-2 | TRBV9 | TGTGCCAGCAGCGTAGCCACCCAGGGCGGAGGTGGCTACACCTTC | CASSVATQGGGGYTF
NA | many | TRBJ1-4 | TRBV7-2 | TGTGCCAGCAGCTCTACTACCGACATAATGGCAACTAATGAAAAACTGTTTTTT | CASSSTTDIMATNEKLFF
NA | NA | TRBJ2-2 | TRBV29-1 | TGCAGCGTTGAAGAAGACGGTTTCGATGGGGGGGAGCTGTTTTTT | CSVEEDGFDGGELFF
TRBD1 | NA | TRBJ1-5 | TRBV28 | TGTGCCAGCAGTTTTGCAGGGGGGGGGGATCAGCCCCAGCATTTT | CASSFAGGGDQPQHF
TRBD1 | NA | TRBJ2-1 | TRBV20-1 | TGCAGTGTCGTCCTAGGTACTCGGGACAGGACTTACAATGAGCAGTTCTTC | CSVVLGTRDRTYNEQFF
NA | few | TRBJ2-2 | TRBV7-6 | TGTGCCAGCAGCTTAAAGTCCCAGACCGGGGAGCTGTTTTTT | CASSLKSQTGELFF
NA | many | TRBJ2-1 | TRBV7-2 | TGTGCCAGCAGCTTAGTGGCTTCAGGGGTAAGCCCTATCGGCCACAGCTCCTACAATGAGCAGTTCTTC | CASSLVASGVSPIGHSSYNEQFF
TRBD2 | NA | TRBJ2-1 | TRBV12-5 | TGTGCTAGTGGTTTGTCCCCCCCGCGGGGGGCCTATGAGCAGTTCTTC | CASGLSPPRGAYEQFF
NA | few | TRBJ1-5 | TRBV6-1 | TGTGCCAGCAGAGATACAGGGCTGGGCAATCAGCCCCAGCATTTT | CASRDTGLGNQPQHF
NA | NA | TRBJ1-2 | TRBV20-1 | TGCAGTGCTTTTATCCTCGGCATGGGAATGGGGTATGGCTACACCTTC | CSAFILGMGMGYGYTF
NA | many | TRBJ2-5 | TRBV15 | TGTGCCACCAGACGGCAGATTGAAGAGACCCAGTACTTC | CATRRQIEETQYF
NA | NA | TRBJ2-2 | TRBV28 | TGTGCCAGCACCTCCGCGGTCGGACGGCAAATTAACACCGGGGAGCTGTTTTTT | CASTSAVGRQINTGELFF
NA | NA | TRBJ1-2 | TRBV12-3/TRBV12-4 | TGTGCCAGCAGTTTTGGGGTGTGGGGCTACACCTTC | CASSFGVWGYTF
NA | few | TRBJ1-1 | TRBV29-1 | TGCAGCGTTCCTGGACAGACGAACACTGAAGCTTTCTTT | CSVPGQTNTEAFF
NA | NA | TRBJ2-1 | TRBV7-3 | TGTGCCAGCAGCCCTGGGACCGGGTATTACAATGAGCAGTTCTTC | CASSPGTGYYNEQFF
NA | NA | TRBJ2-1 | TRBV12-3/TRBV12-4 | TGTGCCACCTTGGACAGACTCTACAATGAGCAGTTCTTC | CATLDRLYNEQFF
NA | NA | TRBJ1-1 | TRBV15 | TGTGCCACCAGCAGAGATTACAGTCAGAACACTGAAGCTTTCTTT | CATSRDYSQNTEAFF
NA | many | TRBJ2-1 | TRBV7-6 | TGTGCCAGCAGCTTACAGAGATTGGGCTCCTACAATGAGCAGTTCTTC | CASSLQRLGSYNEQFF
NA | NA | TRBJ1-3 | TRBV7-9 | TGTGCCAGCAGTTCGTCTCCAAGAGCAAACTCTGGAAACACCATATATTTT | CASSSSPRANSGNTIYF
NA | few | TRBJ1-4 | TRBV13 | TGTGCCAGCAGCTTAGGGCGGCAGAATAATGAAAAACTGTTTTTT | CASSLGRQNNEKLFF
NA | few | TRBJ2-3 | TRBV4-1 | TGCGCCAGCAGCCGGACGCACGGGGGCCCAAGCACAGATACGCAGTATTTT | CASSRTHGGPSTDTQYF
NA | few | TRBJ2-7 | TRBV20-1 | TGCAGTGCTATTACGCGGGGGCGGGGGCACGAGCAGTACTTC | CSAITRGRGHEQYF
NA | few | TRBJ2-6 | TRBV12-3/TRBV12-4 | TGTGCCAGCATTAAGTTCGGGACCGACCAAGACTCTGGGGCCAACGTCCTGACTTTC | CASIKFGTDQDSGANVLTF
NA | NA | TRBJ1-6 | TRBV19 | TGTGCCAGTAGTATTGGACCCCAGATCCACTTT | CASSIGPQIHF
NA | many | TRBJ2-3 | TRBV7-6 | TGTGCCAGCAGTTCAGTCACGGAAAGCACAGATACGCAGTATTTT | CASSSVTESTDTQYF
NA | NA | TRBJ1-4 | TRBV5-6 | TGTGCCAGCAGCGGGGGTGTTAATGAAAAACTGTTTTTT | CASSGGVNEKLFF
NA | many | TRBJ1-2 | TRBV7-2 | TGTGCCAGCAGCTTCTACCAGTCGGGGGGCGTCCGCGGCTACACCTTC | CASSFYQSGGVRGYTF
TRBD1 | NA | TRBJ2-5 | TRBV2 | TGTGCCAGCACGCCAGGGGGTAGAAGAGAGACCCAGTACTTC | CASTPGGRRETQYF
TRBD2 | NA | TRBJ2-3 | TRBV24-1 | TGTGCCACCAGTGATGTGGAGACTAGCGGGGGCTCAGATACGCAGTATTTT | CATSDVETSGGSDTQYF
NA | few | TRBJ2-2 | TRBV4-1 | TGCGCCAGCAGCCACTCTGGGGGCACCGGGGAGCTGTTTTTT | CASSHSGGTGELFF
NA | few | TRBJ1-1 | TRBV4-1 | TGCGCCAGCAGCCAAGGCAACACCGCGGGGACTGAAGCTTTCTTT | CASSQGNTAGTEAFF
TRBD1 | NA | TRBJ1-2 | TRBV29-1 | TGCAGCGTTTCTTCCGGGACAGGGGCGATGTATGGCTACACCTTC | CSVSSGTGAMYGYTF